The subject of this entry is one TCR beta chain. Its antigen is unidentified. The entry originates in a study of blood T cells in healthy people across ages. The wider study: In model experiments, template switching was able to capture about one barcoded beta molecule for every two T cells that were present.

Combining a sample-barcoded 5' primer with a J-beta primer mix, a second PCR ran for roughly 7 to 11 cycles. TCRdb independently ran MiXCR on the 5' RACE reads; one entry per CDR3 protein. This sample has hundreds of thousands of distinct CDR3 sequences, with approximately 52% found just once. Findings of the study overall: There were more naive CD4+ cells and higher diversity in long-lived donors than in aged donors.

The clonotype originates from a woman older than 75 in good health. The specimen sequenced was blood.

CDR3 DNA sequence: TGCGCCAGCAGCCCGCCGGATAACAATGAGCAGTTCTTC. Its translation: CASSPPDNNEQFF. The chain joins TRBV4-1 to TRBJ2-1; no clear D gene. V was cut by 4 bases and J by 5 bases, with 9 bases left in between. The V gene's germline CDR1 is MGHRA and CDR2 YSYEKL. There are 13 residues in the CDR3.